These T cell receptor beta chains were read from a single sample in a study of vaccination effects on CD4 cells after COVID-19. Their cognate antigens are unknown. TCRdb's copy holds only in-frame clones and misses some; the assay was immunoSEQ multiplex PCR. Counted here are tens of thousands of clones, 65% to 75% occurring once; the ten biggest clones make up 25% to 30%. This specimen was CD4+ T cells from PBMCs cultured with a peptide pool, taken before COVID-19 vaccination. Receptor source: a human donor who had a prior SARS-CoV-2 infection. The CDR3 runs from the conserved cysteine through the conserved F or W. The order of the fields is D gene, V gene, clone size, J gene, CDR3 length, CDR3 DNA, CDR3 protein. D genes are given only for firm matches. The size field is filled for only some rows; it gives once, few, many or a size class.

D gene: TRBD1; V gene: TRBV5-1; clone size: -; J gene: TRBJ2-7; CDR3 length: 14; CDR3 DNA: TGCGCCAGCAGCTTGTTAGACAGGGGTGGCGAGCAGTACTTC; CDR3 protein: CASSLLDRGGEQYF
D gene: -; V gene: TRBV3-1/TRBV3-2; clone size: -; J gene: TRBJ2-7; CDR3 length: 15; CDR3 DNA: TGTGCCAGCAGCCAAGAGAGCTTGGGCAGGGCCGAGCAGTACTTC; CDR3 protein: CASSQESLGRAEQYF
D gene: -; V gene: TRBV30; clone size: -; J gene: TRBJ1-2; CDR3 length: 11; CDR3 DNA: TGTGCCTGGAGTTCTAACTATGGCTACACCTTC; CDR3 protein: CAWSSNYGYTF
D gene: -; V gene: TRBV4-3; clone size: -; J gene: TRBJ1-5; CDR3 length: 14; CDR3 DNA: TGCGCCAGCAGCCAGGGTTCGGGCTCTCGGCCCCAGCATTTT; CDR3 protein: CASSQGSGSRPQHF
D gene: -; V gene: TRBV21-1; clone size: -; J gene: TRBJ1-6; CDR3 length: 16; CDR3 DNA: TGTGCCAGCAGCAAATATTCGAGGACGTTTGATTCACCCCTCCACTTT; CDR3 protein: CASSKYSRTFDSPLHF
D gene: -; V gene: TRBV7-9; clone size: -; J gene: TRBJ1-6; CDR3 length: 14; CDR3 DNA: TGTGCCAGCAGCCCCCCCGGGGGGAATTCACCCCTCCACTTT; CDR3 protein: CASSPPGGNSPLHF
D gene: -; V gene: TRBV6-5; clone size: few; J gene: TRBJ1-5; CDR3 length: 14; CDR3 DNA: TGTGCCAGCAGTTACTCGTATAGCAATCAGCCCCAGCATTTT; CDR3 protein: CASSYSYSNQPQHF
D gene: -; V gene: TRBV7-2; clone size: -; J gene: TRBJ2-3; CDR3 length: 14; CDR3 DNA: TGTGCCAGCAGCTTAAACGGAAGGGCAGATACGCAGTATTTT; CDR3 protein: CASSLNGRADTQYF
D gene: TRBD1; V gene: TRBV5-1; clone size: -; J gene: TRBJ2-6; CDR3 length: 15; CDR3 DNA: TGCGCCAGCAGCAACAGGGGGCGTGGGGCCAACGTCCTGACTTTC; CDR3 protein: CASSNRGRGANVLTF
D gene: -; V gene: TRBV21-1; clone size: -; J gene: TRBJ1-2; CDR3 length: 14; CDR3 DNA: TGTGCCAGCAGCAAGACAGGACCTTCCTATGGCTACACCTTC; CDR3 protein: CASSKTGPSYGYTF
D gene: -; V gene: TRBV27; clone size: -; J gene: TRBJ2-5; CDR3 length: 12; CDR3 DNA: TGTGCCAGCAGTTTTTGGGGGCAGACCCAGTACTTC; CDR3 protein: CASSFWGQTQYF
D gene: -; V gene: TRBV3-1/TRBV3-2; clone size: -; J gene: TRBJ2-2; CDR3 length: 15; CDR3 DNA: TGTGCCAGCAGCCAAGATTTCCCGGGAGCCGGGGAGCTGTTTTTT; CDR3 protein: CASSQDFPGAGELFF
D gene: TRBD2; V gene: TRBV27; clone size: -; J gene: TRBJ2-7; CDR3 length: 14; CDR3 DNA: TGTGCCAGCACCCGACTAGCCAGCCCCTACGAGCAGTACTTC; CDR3 protein: CASTRLASPYEQYF
D gene: -; V gene: TRBV7-9; clone size: -; J gene: TRBJ1-6; CDR3 length: 15; CDR3 DNA: TGTGCCAGCAGCATTGGACAGTTGGTAGATTCACCCCTCCACTTT; CDR3 protein: CASSIGQLVDSPLHF
D gene: -; V gene: TRBV7-9; clone size: -; J gene: TRBJ1-1; CDR3 length: 13; CDR3 DNA: TGTGCCAGCAGCGACCCACGGGAAACTGAAGCTTTCTTT; CDR3 protein: CASSDPRETEAFF
D gene: TRBD1; V gene: TRBV11-3; clone size: -; J gene: TRBJ1-2; CDR3 length: 15; CDR3 DNA: TGTGCCAGCAGCTTAACACAGGGGGCGCGGTATGGCTACACCTTC; CDR3 protein: CASSLTQGARYGYTF
D gene: -; V gene: TRBV2; clone size: once; J gene: TRBJ2-7; CDR3 length: 14; CDR3 DNA: TGTGCCAGCAAAGGACTCCCCGGGTCCTACGAGCAGTACTTC; CDR3 protein: CASKGLPGSYEQYF
D gene: -; V gene: TRBV12-3/TRBV12-4; clone size: once; J gene: TRBJ1-2; CDR3 length: 12; CDR3 DNA: -; CDR3 protein: CASSFGQGAGTF
D gene: -; V gene: TRBV6-5; clone size: -; J gene: TRBJ2-2; CDR3 length: 13; CDR3 DNA: TGTGCCAGCAGTTTCCAAGTCGCCGGGGAGCTGTTTTTT; CDR3 protein: CASSFQVAGELFF
D gene: -; V gene: TRBV30; clone size: -; J gene: TRBJ1-6; CDR3 length: 13; CDR3 DNA: TGTGCCTGGAGTCTCGGAGGTGCTTCACCCCTCCACTTT; CDR3 protein: CAWSLGGASPLHF
D gene: -; V gene: TRBV20-1; clone size: -; J gene: TRBJ1-1; CDR3 length: 14; CDR3 DNA: TGCAGTGCTAGTAACCCGACAGAGGGCACTGAAGCTTTCTTT; CDR3 protein: CSASNPTEGTEAFF
D gene: -; V gene: TRBV11-2; clone size: few; J gene: TRBJ1-2; CDR3 length: 14; CDR3 DNA: TGTGCCAGCAGCTTACTCAGGGAAGGCTATGGCTACACCTTC; CDR3 protein: CASSLLREGYGYTF
D gene: -; V gene: TRBV7-2; clone size: -; J gene: TRBJ2-7; CDR3 length: 14; CDR3 DNA: TGTGCCAGCAGCTTAGTGTCTAGCGTGGGTGAGCAGTACTTC; CDR3 protein: CASSLVSSVGEQYF
D gene: -; V gene: TRBV2; clone size: -; J gene: TRBJ1-6; CDR3 length: 14; CDR3 DNA: TGTGCCAGCAGCGAACTCGGGGAGCTCTCACCCCTCCACTTT; CDR3 protein: CASSELGELSPLHF
D gene: -; V gene: TRBV5-5; clone size: -; J gene: TRBJ2-5; CDR3 length: 15; CDR3 DNA: TGTGCCAGCAGTCGAAGCGGTTGGGGTGCAGAGACCCAGTACTTC; CDR3 protein: CASSRSGWGAETQYF
D gene: TRBD1; V gene: TRBV9; clone size: -; J gene: TRBJ1-5; CDR3 length: 18; CDR3 DNA: TGTGCCAGCAGGTGGGACAGGGGGCTTGTTGTAAGCAATCAGCCCCAGCATTTT; CDR3 protein: CASRWDRGLVVSNQPQHF
D gene: TRBD2; V gene: TRBV5-5; clone size: once; J gene: TRBJ2-1; CDR3 length: 15; CDR3 DNA: TGTGCCAGCAGCAGACGGACTAGCGGGGGCAATGAGCAGTTCTTC; CDR3 protein: CASSRRTSGGNEQFF
D gene: TRBD1; V gene: TRBV11-3; clone size: -; J gene: TRBJ1-1; CDR3 length: 14; CDR3 DNA: TGTGCCAGCAGCCCTTTACAGGGGGGAACTGAAGCTTTCTTT; CDR3 protein: CASSPLQGGTEAFF
D gene: -; V gene: TRBV5-8; clone size: -; J gene: TRBJ1-5; CDR3 length: 12; CDR3 DNA: TGTGCCAGCAGCCTCCCCTTTCAGCCCCAGCATTTT; CDR3 protein: CASSLPFQPQHF